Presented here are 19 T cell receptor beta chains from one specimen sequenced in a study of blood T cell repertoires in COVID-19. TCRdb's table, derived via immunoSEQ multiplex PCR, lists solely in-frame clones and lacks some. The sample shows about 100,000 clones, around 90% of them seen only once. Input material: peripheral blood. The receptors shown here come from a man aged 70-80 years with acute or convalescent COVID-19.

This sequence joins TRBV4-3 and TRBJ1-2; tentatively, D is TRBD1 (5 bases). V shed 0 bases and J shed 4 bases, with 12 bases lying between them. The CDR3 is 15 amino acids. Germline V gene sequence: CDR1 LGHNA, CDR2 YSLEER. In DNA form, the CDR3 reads TGCGCCAGCAGCCAAGAGGCGACAGCGCGCTATGGCTACACCTTC. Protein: CASSQEATARYGYTF.

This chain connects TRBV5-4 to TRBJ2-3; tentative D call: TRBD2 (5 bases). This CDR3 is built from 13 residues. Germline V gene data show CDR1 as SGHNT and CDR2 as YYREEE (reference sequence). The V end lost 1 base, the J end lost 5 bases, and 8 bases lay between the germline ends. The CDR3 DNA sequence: TGTGCCAGCAGCTTGCTAGCAGTAGATACGCAGTATTTT. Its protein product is CASSLLAVDTQYF.

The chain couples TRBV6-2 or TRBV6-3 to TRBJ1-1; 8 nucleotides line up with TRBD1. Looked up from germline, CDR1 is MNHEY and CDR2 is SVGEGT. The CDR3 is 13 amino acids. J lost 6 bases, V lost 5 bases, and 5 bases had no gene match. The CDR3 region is CASSTDRVAEAFF. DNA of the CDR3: TGTGCCAGCAGTACGGACAGGGTTGCTGAAGCTTTCTTT.

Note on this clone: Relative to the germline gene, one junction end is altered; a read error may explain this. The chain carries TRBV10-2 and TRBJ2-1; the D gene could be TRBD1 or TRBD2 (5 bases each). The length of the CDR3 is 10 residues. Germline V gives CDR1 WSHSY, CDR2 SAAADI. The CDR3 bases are TGCGCCAGCAATGAGGGGAGGCAGTTCTTC. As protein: CASNEGRQFF.

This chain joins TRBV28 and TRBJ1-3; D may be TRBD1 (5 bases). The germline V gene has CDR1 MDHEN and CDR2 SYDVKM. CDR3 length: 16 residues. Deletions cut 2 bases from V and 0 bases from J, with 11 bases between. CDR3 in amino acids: CASSLTGHTSGNTIYF. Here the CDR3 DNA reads TGTGCCAGCAGTTTAACTGGACATACCTCTGGAAACACCATATATTTT.

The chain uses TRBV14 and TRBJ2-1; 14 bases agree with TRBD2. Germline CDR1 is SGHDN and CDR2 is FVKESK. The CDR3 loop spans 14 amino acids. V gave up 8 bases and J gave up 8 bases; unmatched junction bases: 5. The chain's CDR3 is CASGTSGRFDEQFF. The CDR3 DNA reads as TGTGCCAGCGGGACTAGCGGGAGATTCGATGAGCAGTTCTTC.

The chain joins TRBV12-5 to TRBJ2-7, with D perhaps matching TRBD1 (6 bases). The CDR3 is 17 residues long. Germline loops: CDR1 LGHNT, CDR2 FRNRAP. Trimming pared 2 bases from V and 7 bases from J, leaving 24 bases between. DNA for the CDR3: TGTGCTAGTGGTTTGAGATTACTTAGGGACACCGGTGGTGAGCAGTACTTC. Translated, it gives CASGLRLLRDTGGEQYF.

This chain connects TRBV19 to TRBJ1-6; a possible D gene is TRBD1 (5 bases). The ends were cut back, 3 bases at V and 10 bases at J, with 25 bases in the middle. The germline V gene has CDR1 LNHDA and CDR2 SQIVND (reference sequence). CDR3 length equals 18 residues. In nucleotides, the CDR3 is TGTGCCAGTAGTATTTGGGGCAGGAGCATTCCCGAATCATCACCCCTCCACTTT. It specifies CASSIWGRSIPESSPLHF.

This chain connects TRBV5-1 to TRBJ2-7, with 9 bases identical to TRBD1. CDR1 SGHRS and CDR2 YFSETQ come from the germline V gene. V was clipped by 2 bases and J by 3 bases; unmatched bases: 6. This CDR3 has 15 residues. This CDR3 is CASSLGTGNLYEQYF. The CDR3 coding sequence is TGCGCCAGCAGCTTAGGGACAGGGAACCTCTACGAGCAGTACTTC.

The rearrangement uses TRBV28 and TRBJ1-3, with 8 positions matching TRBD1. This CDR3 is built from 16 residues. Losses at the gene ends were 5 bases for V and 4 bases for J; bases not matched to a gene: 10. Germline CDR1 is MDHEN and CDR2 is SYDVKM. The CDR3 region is CASSLGQGISGNTIYF. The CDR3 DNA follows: TGTGCCAGCAGTCTCGGACAGGGTATTTCAGGAAACACCATATATTTT.

In DNA form, the CDR3 reads TGTGCCAGCAGCCCTCGACTAGCGGGCCTCACAGATACGCAGTATTTT. Protein: CASSPRLAGLTDTQYF. The chain couples TRBV7-9 to TRBJ2-3; 10 nucleotides agree with TRBD2. In germline, CDR1 is SEHNR, CDR2 FQNEAQ (reference sequence). The CDR3 sequence is 16 residues long. Losses at the gene ends were 5 bases for V and 2 bases for J; bases not matched to a gene: 7.

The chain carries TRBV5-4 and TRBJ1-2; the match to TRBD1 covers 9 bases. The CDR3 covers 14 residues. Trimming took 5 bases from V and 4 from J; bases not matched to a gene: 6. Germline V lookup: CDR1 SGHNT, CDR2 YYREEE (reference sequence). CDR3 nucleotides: TGTGCCAGCAGAGCCGGGACAGGGTTCTATGGCTACACCTTC. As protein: CASRAGTGFYGYTF. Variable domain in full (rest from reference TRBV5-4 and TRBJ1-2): ETGVTQSPTHLIKTRGQQVTLRCSSQSGHNTVSWYQQALGQGPQFIFQYYREEENGRGNFPPRFSGLQFPNYSSELNVNALELDDSALYLCASRAGTGFYGYTFGSGTRLTVV.

DNA for the CDR3: TGTGCCAGCAATATAGCGGACCTTTACGAGCAGTACTTC. Translating it yields CASNIADLYEQYF. V gene TRBV28 combines with J gene TRBJ2-7, with a weak D call TRBD2 (6 bases). Per the germline V gene, CDR1 is MDHEN and CDR2 is SYDVKM. V lost 7 bases to trimming and J lost 4 bases, with 14 bases between them. The CDR3 is 13 amino acids.

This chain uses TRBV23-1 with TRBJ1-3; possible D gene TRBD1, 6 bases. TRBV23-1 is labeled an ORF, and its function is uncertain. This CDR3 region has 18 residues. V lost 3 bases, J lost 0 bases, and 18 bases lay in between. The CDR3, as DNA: TGCGCCAGCAGTCACCCGATCCGGGACACAAGCTCTGGAAACACCATATATTTT. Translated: CASSHPIRDTSSGNTIYF.

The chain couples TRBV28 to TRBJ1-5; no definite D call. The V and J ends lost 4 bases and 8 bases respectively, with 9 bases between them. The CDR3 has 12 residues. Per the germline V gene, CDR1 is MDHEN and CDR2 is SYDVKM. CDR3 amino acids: CASSSPAKPQHF. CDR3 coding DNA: TGTGCCAGCAGTTCCCCCGCGAAGCCCCAGCATTTT.

The CDR3 DNA reads as TGTGCCAGCAGCCAAGCTAGTTTTAATGAAAAACTGTTTTTT. It translates to CASSQASFNEKLFF. The rearrangement uses TRBV3-1 (or the pseudogene TRBV3-2) and TRBJ1-4; D unresolved. The CDR3 runs to 14 residues. Germline CDR1 is LGHDT and CDR2 is YNNKEL (reference sequence). Trimming took off 1 base at V and 4 bases at J, with 7 bases between the two ends.

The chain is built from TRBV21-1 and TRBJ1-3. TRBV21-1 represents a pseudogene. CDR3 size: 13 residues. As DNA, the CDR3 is TGTGCCAGCAGAGGGAGTACTGGAAACACCATATATTTT. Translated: CASRGSTGNTIYF.

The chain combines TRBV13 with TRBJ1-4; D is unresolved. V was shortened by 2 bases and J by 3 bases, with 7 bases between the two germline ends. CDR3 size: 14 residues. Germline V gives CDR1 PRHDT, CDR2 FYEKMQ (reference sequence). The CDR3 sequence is CASSLRHPNEKLFF. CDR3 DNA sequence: TGTGCCAGCAGCTTACGACACCCTAATGAAAAACTGTTTTTT.

The CDR3 loop is CASRQSGTTSPLHF. In DNA form, the CDR3 reads TGTGCCAGCAGGCAATCCGGGACAACATCACCCCTCCACTTT. The V call is TRBV3-1 (or the pseudogene TRBV3-2), the J call TRBJ1-6; weak D call: TRBD1 (6 bases). Trimming removed 6 bases at V and 10 bases at J, with 16 bases between. Germline CDR1 LGHDT, CDR2 YNNKEL (reference sequence). The CDR3 is made up of 14 amino acids.